By frequency in the sample, the clone carrying this T cell receptor (beta chain) is medium-sized. Antigen: not known. This sample is part of a study of CD8+CD57+ T cells in acquired aplastic anemia. Study-wide results and caveats: The same twenty-nine CD8+ CDR3 sequences occurred in patients and in controls.

TCR beta VDJ and CDR3 profiling used genomic DNA as template. Via MiXCR, TCRdb re-called the reads, giving one row per CDR3 protein. The profile shows about 120,000 distinct CDR3 sequences, 55% to 70% of them singletons. Trimming took 3 bases from V and 5 from J, leaving 10 bases between them. CDR3 length: 13 amino acids. Germline assignment: CDR1 SQVTM and CDR2 ANQGSEA. Previously, flow cytometry had revealed CD8+CD57+ cell expansion in the patients chosen for sequencing. All patients had severe acquired aplastic anemia. This sequence was found in a human donor with aplastic anemia. The gene calls are TRBV29-1 and TRBJ2-2; D uncertain. What was sequenced was sorted CD4+, CD8+, or CD8+CD57+ T cells (not recorded which) from PBMCs. The CDR3 coding sequence is TGCAGCGTTGATGGTCCGAGGACCGGGGAGCTGTTTTTT. This translates into CSVDGPRTGELFF.